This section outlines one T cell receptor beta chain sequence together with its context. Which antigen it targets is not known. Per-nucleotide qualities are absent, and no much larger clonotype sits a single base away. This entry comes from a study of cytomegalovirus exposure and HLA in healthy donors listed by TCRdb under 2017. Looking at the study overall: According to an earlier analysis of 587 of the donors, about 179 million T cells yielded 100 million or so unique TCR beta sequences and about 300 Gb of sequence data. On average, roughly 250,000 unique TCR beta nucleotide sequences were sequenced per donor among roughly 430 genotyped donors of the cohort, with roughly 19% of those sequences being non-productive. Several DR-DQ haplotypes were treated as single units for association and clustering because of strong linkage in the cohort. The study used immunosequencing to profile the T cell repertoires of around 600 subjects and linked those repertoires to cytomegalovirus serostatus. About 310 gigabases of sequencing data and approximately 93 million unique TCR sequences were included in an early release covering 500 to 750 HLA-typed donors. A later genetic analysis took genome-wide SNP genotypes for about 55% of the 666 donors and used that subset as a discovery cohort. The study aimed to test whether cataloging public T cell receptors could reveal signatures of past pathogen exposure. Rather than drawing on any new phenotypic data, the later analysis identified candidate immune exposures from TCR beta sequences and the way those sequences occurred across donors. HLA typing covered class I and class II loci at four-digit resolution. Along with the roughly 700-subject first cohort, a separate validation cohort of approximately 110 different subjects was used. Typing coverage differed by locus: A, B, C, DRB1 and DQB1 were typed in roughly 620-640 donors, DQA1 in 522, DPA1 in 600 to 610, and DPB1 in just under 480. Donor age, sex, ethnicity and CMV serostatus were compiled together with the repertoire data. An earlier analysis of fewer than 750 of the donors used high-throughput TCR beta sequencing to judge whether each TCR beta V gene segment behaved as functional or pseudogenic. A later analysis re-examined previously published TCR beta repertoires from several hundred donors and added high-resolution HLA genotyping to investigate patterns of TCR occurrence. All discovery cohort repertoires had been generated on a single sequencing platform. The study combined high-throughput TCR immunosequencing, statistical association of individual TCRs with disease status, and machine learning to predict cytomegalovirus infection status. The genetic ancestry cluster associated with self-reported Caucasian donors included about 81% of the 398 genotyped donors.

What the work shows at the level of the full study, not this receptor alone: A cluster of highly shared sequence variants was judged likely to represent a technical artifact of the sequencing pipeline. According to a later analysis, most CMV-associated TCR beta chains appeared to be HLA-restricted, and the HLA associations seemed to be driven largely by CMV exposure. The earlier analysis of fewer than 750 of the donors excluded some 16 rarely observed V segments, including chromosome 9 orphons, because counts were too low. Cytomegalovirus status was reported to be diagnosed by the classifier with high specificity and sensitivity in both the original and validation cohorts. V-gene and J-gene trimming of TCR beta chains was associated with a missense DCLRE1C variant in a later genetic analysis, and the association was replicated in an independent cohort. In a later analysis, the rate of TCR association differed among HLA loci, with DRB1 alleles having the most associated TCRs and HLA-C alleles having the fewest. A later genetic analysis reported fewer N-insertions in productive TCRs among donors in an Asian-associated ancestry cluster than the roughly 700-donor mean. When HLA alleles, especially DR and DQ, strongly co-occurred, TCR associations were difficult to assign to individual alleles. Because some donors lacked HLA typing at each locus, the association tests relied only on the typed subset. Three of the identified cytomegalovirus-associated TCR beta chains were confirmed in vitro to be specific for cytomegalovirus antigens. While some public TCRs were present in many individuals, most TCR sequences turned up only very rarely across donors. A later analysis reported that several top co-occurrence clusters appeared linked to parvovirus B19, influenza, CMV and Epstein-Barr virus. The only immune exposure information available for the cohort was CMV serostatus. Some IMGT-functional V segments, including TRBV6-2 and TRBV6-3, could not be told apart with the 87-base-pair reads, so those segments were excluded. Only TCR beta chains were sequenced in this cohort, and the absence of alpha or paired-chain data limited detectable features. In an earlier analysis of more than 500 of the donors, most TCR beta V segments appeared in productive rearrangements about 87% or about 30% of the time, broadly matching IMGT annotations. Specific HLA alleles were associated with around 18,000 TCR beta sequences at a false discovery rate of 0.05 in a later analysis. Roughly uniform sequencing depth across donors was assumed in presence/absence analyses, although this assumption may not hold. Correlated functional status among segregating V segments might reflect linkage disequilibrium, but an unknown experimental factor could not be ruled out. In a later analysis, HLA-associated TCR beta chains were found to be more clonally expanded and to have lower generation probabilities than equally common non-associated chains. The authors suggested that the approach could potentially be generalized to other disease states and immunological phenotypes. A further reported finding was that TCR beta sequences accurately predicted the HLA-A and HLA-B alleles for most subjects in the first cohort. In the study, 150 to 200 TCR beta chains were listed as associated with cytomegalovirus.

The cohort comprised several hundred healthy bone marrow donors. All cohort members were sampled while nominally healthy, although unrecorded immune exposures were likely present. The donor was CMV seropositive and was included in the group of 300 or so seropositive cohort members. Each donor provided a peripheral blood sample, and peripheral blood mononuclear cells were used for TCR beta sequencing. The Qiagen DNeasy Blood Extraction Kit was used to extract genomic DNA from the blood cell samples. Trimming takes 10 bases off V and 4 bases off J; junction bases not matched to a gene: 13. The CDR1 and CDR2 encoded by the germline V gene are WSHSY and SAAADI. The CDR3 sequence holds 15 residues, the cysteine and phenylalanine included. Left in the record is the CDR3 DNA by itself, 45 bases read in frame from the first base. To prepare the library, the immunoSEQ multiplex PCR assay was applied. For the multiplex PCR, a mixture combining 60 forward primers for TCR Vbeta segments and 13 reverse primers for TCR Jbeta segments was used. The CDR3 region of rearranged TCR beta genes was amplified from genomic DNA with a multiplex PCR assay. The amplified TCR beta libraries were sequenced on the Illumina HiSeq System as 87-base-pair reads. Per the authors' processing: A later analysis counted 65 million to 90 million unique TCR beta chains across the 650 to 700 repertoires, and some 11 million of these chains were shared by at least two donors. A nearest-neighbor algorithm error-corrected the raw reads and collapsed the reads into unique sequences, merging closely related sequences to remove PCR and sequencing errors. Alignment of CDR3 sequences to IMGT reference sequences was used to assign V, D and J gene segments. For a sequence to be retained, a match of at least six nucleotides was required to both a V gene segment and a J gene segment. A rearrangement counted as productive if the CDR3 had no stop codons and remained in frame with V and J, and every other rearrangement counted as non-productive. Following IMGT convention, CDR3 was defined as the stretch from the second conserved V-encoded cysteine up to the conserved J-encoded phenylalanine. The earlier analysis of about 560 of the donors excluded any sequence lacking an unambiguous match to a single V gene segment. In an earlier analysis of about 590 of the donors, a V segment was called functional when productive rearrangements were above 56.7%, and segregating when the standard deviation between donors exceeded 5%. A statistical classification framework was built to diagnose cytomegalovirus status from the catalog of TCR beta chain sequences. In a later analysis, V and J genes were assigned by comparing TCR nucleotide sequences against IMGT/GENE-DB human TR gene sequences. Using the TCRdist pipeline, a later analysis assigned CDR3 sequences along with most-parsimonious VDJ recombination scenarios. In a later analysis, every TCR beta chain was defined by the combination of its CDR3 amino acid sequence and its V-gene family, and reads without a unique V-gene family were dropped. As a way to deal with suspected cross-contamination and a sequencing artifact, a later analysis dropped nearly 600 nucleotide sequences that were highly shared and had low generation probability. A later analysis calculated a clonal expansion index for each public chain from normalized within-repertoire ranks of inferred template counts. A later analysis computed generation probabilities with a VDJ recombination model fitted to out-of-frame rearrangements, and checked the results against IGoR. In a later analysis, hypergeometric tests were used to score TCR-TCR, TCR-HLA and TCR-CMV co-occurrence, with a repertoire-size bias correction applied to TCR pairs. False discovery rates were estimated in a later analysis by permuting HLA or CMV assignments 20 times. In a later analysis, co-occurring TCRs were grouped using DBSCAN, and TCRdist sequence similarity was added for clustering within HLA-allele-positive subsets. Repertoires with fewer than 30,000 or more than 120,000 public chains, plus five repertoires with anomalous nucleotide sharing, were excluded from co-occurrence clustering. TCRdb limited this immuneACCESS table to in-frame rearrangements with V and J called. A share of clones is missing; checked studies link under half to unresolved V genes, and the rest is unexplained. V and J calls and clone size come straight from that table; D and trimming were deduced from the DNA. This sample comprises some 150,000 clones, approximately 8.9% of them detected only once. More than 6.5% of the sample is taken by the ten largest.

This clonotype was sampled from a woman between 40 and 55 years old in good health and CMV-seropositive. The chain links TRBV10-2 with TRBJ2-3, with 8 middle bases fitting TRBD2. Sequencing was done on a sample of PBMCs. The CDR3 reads CATSEEAGASDTQYF. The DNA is TGCGCCACCTCAGAGGAAGCGGGGGCTTCAGATACGCAGTATTTT.